This paragraph covers one T cell receptor beta chain sequence. Its antigen is currently unknown. Germline V lookup: CDR1 GTSNPN, CDR2 SVGIG (reference sequence). Losses at the gene ends were 3 bases for V and 8 bases for J; bases not matched to a gene: 5. The CDR3 sequence is 12 residues long. The data stem from a study of cytomegalovirus exposure and HLA in healthy donors. Overall study context: Of around 400 genotyped donors, 75% to 90% grouped in the Caucasian-associated ancestry cluster. Broader study findings: TCR beta V- and J-gene trimming was later associated with a missense DCLRE1C variant.

The PCR had 60 Vbeta and 13 Jbeta primers. The protocol was immunoSEQ multiplex PCR, while the TCRdb copy is restricted to in-frame clones and leaves out a portion. Of 150,000 to 200,000 clones listed, roughly four fifths are singletons. The sequence came from a woman between 45 and 60 years old in good health and CMV-seropositive. The V gene is TRBV30, the J gene TRBJ2-7; 9 bases are a match to TRBD1. The material sequenced was PBMCs. CDR3 loop: CAWSGTGGKQYF. The CDR3 nucleotides read TGTGCCTGGAGCGGTACAGGGGGCAAGCAGTACTTC.